This T cell receptor beta chain was recorded in a study of spatial heterogeneity in lung cancer. The time point denotes: sample taken at primary tumor resection. Sequencing of whole RNA from tumor, nontumor lung or frozen PBMC involved no sorting. TCRdb itself ran the 5' RACE reads through MiXCR, one entry per CDR3 protein. The table shows 45,000 or so distinct CDR3 sequences, with approximately 12% occurring only once. J gave up 4 bases and V 4 bases, and 4 bases lay outside the gene matches. CDR3 length equals 14 residues. Notes on this clonotype: What it binds is not known.

Study-wide results and caveats: Tumor TCRs that were ubiquitous and expanded showed up in blood more at resection than follow-up.

The input for sequencing was PBMCs, taken at surgery. This sequence originates from a female donor with early-stage non-small cell lung cancer. V is TRBV12-3 or TRBV12-4 and J is TRBJ1-3; TRBD1 matches at 7 bases. CDR3 coding DNA: TGTGCCAGCAGTTCCTGGACAGGAGGAAACACCATATATTTT. It is translated as CASSSWTGGNTIYF.